A selection of T cell receptor beta chains follows, all from one sample in a study of spatial heterogeneity in lung cancer. TCRdb re-called the 5' RACE reads with MiXCR, one entry per CDR3 protein. This sample has about 10,000 distinct CDR3 sequences, with under 6.5% found just once. The starting material was lung tumor tissue, obtained at surgery. The receptors were sampled from a male donor with early-stage non-small cell lung cancer. Both conserved end residues are part of each CDR3. A D gene is named only where the DNA matches it firmly. Only some rows state a clone size, as once, few, many or a class for expanded clones.

TGCAGTGCTAGGGAACTAGCGGGACGAAGCTCCTACGAGCAGTACTTC	CSARELAGRSSYEQYF	TRBV20-1	TRBJ2-7	many	TRBD2
TGTGCCACCAGTGACGCGCTAACAGGGGCAGATACGCAGTATTTT	CATSDALTGADTQYF	TRBV24-1	TRBJ2-3	many	TRBD1
TGTGCCAGCACCCACGGGGGGAACACTGAAGCTTTCTTT	CASTHGGNTEAFF	TRBV12-3/TRBV12-4	TRBJ1-1	medium-sized	.
TGTGCCAGCAGCTTAGATGGACTAGCGGGAGATACAGATACGCAGTATTTT	CASSLDGLAGDTDTQYF	TRBV11-2	TRBJ2-3	.	TRBD2
TGTGCCAGCAAGATTCAGGGGATAAATCAGCCCCAGCATTTT	CASKIQGINQPQHF	TRBV27	TRBJ1-5	many	.
TGCGCCAGCAGTGGGACTGGGGGCGAGCAGTACTTC	CASSGTGGEQYF	TRBV10-1	TRBJ2-7	many	.
TGTGCCAGCAGTGATTTACTAGCGGCTGAAGGGGGCACAGATACGCAGTATTTT	CASSDLLAAEGGTDTQYF	TRBV2	TRBJ2-3	many	TRBD2
TGTGCCATCAGTGAGGGGGCACTCCAAGAGACCCAGTACTTC	CAISEGALQETQYF	TRBV10-3	TRBJ2-5	many	.
TGTGCCAGCAGTTACTCACCTGGGTTCGAGACCCAGTACTTC	CASSYSPGFETQYF	TRBV6-5	TRBJ2-5	many	.
TGCAGTGCTACAAACAGGGGGACAGCTTTCTTT	CSATNRGTAFF	TRBV20-1	TRBJ1-1	many	TRBD1
TGCAGCGTTGAAGATCGAACGGGGTCGATCACAGATACGCAGTATTTT	CSVEDRTGSITDTQYF	TRBV29-1	TRBJ2-3	many	.
TGTGCCAGCCGATACACTAGCACAGATACGCAGTATTTT	CASRYTSTDTQYF	TRBV27	TRBJ2-3	many	.
TGCGCCAGCAGCTTGAAGCTAGACAATGAGCAGTTCTTC	CASSLKLDNEQFF	TRBV5-1	TRBJ2-1	many	.
TGTGCCAGCAACTCCCACGGGGAGCTGTTTTTT	CASNSHGELFF	TRBV5-6	TRBJ2-2	many	.
TGTGCCAGCAGTTTAACAAGGGGGCGGACAGATACGCAGTATTTT	CASSLTRGRTDTQYF	TRBV28	TRBJ2-3	many	TRBD1
TGTGCAGCCAGGGAGGGCTATGGCTACACCTTC	CAAREGYGYTF	TRBV28	TRBJ1-2	many	.
TGTGCCAGTAGTATCAGGGGGGACAGCACTGGAAACACCATATATTTT	CASSIRGDSTGNTIYF	TRBV19	TRBJ1-3	.	TRBD1
TGCGCCAGCAGCGATGGGACAGGGGGCAATCAGCCCCAGCATTTT	CASSDGTGGNQPQHF	TRBV5-1	TRBJ1-5	few	TRBD1
TGCAGTGCTAGGAGGTCAGGGGGGACTGAAGCTTTCTTT	CSARRSGGTEAFF	TRBV20-1	TRBJ1-1	many	TRBD1
TGTGCCAGCAGTCCGGGACAGGGCCTAACCAGGAACACTGAAGCTTTCTTT	CASSPGQGLTRNTEAFF	TRBV12-3/TRBV12-4	TRBJ1-1	medium-sized	TRBD1
TGCGCCAGCAGCCTCGGACTAGCGCGACAAGAGACCCAGTACTTC	CASSLGLARQETQYF	TRBV5-1	TRBJ2-5	many	TRBD2
TGTGCCAGCAGTGAAGCGCGACTTTCTGAAGCTTTCTTT	CASSEARLSEAFF	TRBV6-1	TRBJ1-1	many	.
TGTGCCAGCAGTTCCGGGGGGGGCAGCAGCAATCAGCCCCAGCATTTT	CASSSGGGSSNQPQHF	TRBV6-6	TRBJ1-5	many	.
TGTGCCAGCAGCCGGACAGGGGGCATGAGCTACGAGCAGTACTTC	CASSRTGGMSYEQYF	TRBV12-3/TRBV12-4	TRBJ2-7	many	TRBD1
TGTGCTAGTGGTTTTTACGAGACCCAGTACTTC	CASGFYETQYF	TRBV12-5	TRBJ2-5	many	.
TGTGCCAGCTCAGGCCTTCGGGCGGCTGGCACAGATACGCAGTATTTT	CASSGLRAAGTDTQYF	TRBV18	TRBJ2-3	many	.
TGTGCCAGCAGCAGAACTCCGGGAGCTTTCTTT	CASSRTPGAFF	TRBV6-1	TRBJ1-1	many	.
TGTGCCAGCAGGTTACCAGGGGATCAGCCCCAGCATTTT	CASRLPGDQPQHF	TRBV12-3/TRBV12-4	TRBJ1-5	many	.
TGTGCCAGCAGCTCGCGGGGAAGGGCCACAGATACGCAGTATTTT	CASSSRGRATDTQYF	TRBV11-2	TRBJ2-3	.	.
TGTGCCAGCAGTTCCCAACCAGGACAGATAAGTAACTATGGCTACACCTTC	CASSSQPGQISNYGYTF	TRBV27	TRBJ1-2	large	.
TGCGCCACCCTCGAGCAGGGGCGCCAGCATTTT	CATLEQGRQHF	TRBV10-2	TRBJ1-5	many	.
TGTGCCAGCAGACCGGGGGGGCCTGGAAACACCATATATTTT	CASRPGGPGNTIYF	TRBV28	TRBJ1-3	many	.
TGTGCCAGCAGTTTCGGGACAGGGAATCAGCCCCAGCATTTT	CASSFGTGNQPQHF	TRBV12-3/TRBV12-4	TRBJ1-5	many	TRBD1
TGCAGTGCTCCTATAGAGACCCAGTACTTC	CSAPIETQYF	TRBV20-1	TRBJ2-5	medium-sized	.
TGTGCCAGCAGCCGGGAGGGACCTAACTATGGCTACACCTTC	CASSREGPNYGYTF	TRBV5-4	TRBJ1-2	many	.
TGCAGTGGGCGACGGACAGGGACTAATGAAAAACTGTTTTTT	CSGRRTGTNEKLFF	TRBV20-1	TRBJ1-4	large	TRBD1
TGTGCCAGTAGTTCCCGAGGAGCGGGAGAATATCGGGACGGGGAGCTGTTTTTT	CASSSRGAGEYRDGELFF	TRBV19	TRBJ2-2	few	TRBD2
TGCGCCAGCAGCCGTCAGGGGGGGAAAGGGTCTGAAGCTTTCTTT	CASSRQGGKGSEAFF	TRBV10-2	TRBJ1-1	many	TRBD1
TGTGCCAGCAGCTGGACGGAAGCAGATACGCAGTATTTT	CASSWTEADTQYF	TRBV7-2	TRBJ2-3	medium-sized	.
TGTGCCAGCAGTTTATACATCATTACAGGGGAAGCAGATACGCAGTATTTT	CASSLYIITGEADTQYF	TRBV12-3/TRBV12-4	TRBJ2-3	many	TRBD1
TGTGCCAGCAGAGTAGCGGGAGGGCAAGAGGAGCTGTTTTTT	CASRVAGGQEELFF	TRBV2	TRBJ2-2	.	TRBD2
TGTGCCAGCAGCCCTTACGAGTTAACTAGCACAGATACGCAGTATTTT	CASSPYELTSTDTQYF	TRBV12-3/TRBV12-4	TRBJ2-3	many	.
TGCGCCAGCAGCTTGGAGCCCGGGACAGGGAGTGGGCAGTTCTTC	CASSLEPGTGSGQFF	TRBV5-1	TRBJ2-1	many	TRBD1
TGTGCCAGCAGCCGACGGACTATAGCGGGGGATACGCAGTATTTT	CASSRRTIAGDTQYF	TRBV5-4	TRBJ2-3	many	TRBD2
TGTGCTAGTGGTTTGCGGGCAGGTCCCTACGAGCAGTACTTC	CASGLRAGPYEQYF	TRBV12-5	TRBJ2-7	.	.
TGTGCCAGCAGCCCAGACACCGGGGAGCTGTTTTTT	CASSPDTGELFF	TRBV9	TRBJ2-2	many	.
TGTGCCAGCACCAGAAAGACTAGCGGGGACCCACGCCAGTTCTTC	CASTRKTSGDPRQFF	TRBV6-1	TRBJ2-1	many	TRBD2
TGTGCCAGCAGCTTTCAAGCGTCTGGGGCCAACGTCCTGACTTTC	CASSFQASGANVLTF	TRBV11-2	TRBJ2-6	.	.
TGCGCCAGCAGTCAATCGTTTCTGGGGTATGGCAATCAGCCCCAGCATTTT	CASSQSFLGYGNQPQHF	TRBV23-1	TRBJ1-5	many	.
TGCGCCAGCAGCTTACCCGGACTAGCGGGGGGAGATACGCAGTATTTT	CASSLPGLAGGDTQYF	TRBV5-1	TRBJ2-3	many	TRBD2
TGCAGTGCTAGCGGCGGGAGGGCCCAAGAGACCCAGTACTTC	CSASGGRAQETQYF	TRBV20-1	TRBJ2-5	few	TRBD2
TGCGCCAGCAGCTTACCGGACGATGGCTACACCTTC	CASSLPDDGYTF	TRBV5-1	TRBJ1-2	many	.
TGTGCCAGCAGCCAAGGGGGTCGAGGGTCTGGAAACACCATATATTTT	CASSQGGRGSGNTIYF	TRBV3-1	TRBJ1-3	many	.
TGCGCCAGCAGCCTTGATGGGGCTGGAAACACCATATATTTT	CASSLDGAGNTIYF	TRBV5-1	TRBJ1-3	.	.
TGCAGTGCTATCTCCGACACCGGGGAGCTGTTTTTT	CSAISDTGELFF	TRBV20-1	TRBJ2-2	many	.
TGCAGTGCTAGATGGGGGGCAAGCACCTACAATGAGCAGTTCTTC	CSARWGASTYNEQFF	TRBV20-1	TRBJ2-1	many	.
TGCAGCGTTGAAGCCCTTGGCCCAGAGACCCAGTACTTC	CSVEALGPETQYF	TRBV29-1	TRBJ2-5	medium-sized	.
TGTGCCAGCAATCCCCGGGGCAGGGGGCTTGTTGGCTACACCTTC	CASNPRGRGLVGYTF	TRBV27	TRBJ1-2	few	TRBD1
TGCAGTGCTATTCGGACAGGGGGTTCTCTAAATGGCTACACCTTC	CSAIRTGGSLNGYTF	TRBV20-1	TRBJ1-2	many	TRBD1